This TCR beta chain was obtained from a study of beta chain features in type 1 diabetes. As every portion of the isolated RNA was reverse transcribed, the sequencing read expressed TCRB transcripts. The protocol was immunoSEQ multiplex PCR, while the TCRdb copy is restricted to in-frame clones and leaves out a portion. Among about 180,000 clones listed, roughly an eighth were seen once. The sequencing input was central memory CD4+ T cells from blood. This receptor was taken from a woman aged 18-29 years in good health.

The CDR3 DNA sequence: TGCGCCAGCAGCCAGCAGCGACAGGGTAGGAATGAAAAACTGTTTTTT. Its protein product is CASSQQRQGRNEKLFF. The chain is built from TRBV4-1 and TRBJ1-4; 7 positions agree with TRBD1. Germline CDR1 and CDR2: MGHRA and YSYEKL. The CDR3 sequence is 16 residues long. Losses at the gene ends were 3 bases for V and 5 bases for J; bases not matched to a gene: 9.